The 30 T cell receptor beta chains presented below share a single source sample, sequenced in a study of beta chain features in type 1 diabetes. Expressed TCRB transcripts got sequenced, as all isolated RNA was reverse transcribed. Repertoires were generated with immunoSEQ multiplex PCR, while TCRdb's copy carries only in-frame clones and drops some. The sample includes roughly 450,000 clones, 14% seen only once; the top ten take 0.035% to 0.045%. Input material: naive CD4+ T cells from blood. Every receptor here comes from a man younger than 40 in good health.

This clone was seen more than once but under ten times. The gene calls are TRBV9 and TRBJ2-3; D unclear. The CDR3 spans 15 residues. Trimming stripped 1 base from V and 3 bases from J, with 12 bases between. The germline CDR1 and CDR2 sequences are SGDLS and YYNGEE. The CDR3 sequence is CASSVWPGKTDTQYF. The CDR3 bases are TGTGCCAGCAGCGTATGGCCTGGAAAAACAGATACGCAGTATTTT.

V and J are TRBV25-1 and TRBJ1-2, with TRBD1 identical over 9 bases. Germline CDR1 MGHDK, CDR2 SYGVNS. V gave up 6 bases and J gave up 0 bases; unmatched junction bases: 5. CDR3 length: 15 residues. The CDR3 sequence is CASRGTGSSNYGYTF. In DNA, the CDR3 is TGTGCCAGCAGAGGGACAGGGAGTTCTAACTATGGCTACACCTTC.

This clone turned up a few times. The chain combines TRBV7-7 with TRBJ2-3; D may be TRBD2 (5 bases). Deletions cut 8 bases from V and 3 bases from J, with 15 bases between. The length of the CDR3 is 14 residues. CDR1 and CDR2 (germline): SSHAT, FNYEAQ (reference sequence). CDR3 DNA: TGTGCCAGCTCGGCTACGAGGGAAACAGATACGCAGTATTTT. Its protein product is CASSATRETDTQYF.

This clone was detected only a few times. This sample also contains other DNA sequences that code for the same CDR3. CDR3 DNA: TGTGCCTGGAGTGGGCGGGAGGGGAATGAGCAGTTCTTC. Residues: CAWSGREGNEQFF. The V call is TRBV30, the J call TRBJ2-1, with 9 nucleotides matching TRBD2. Unmatched junction bases numbered 2, after V lost 1 base and J lost 7 bases. This CDR3 is built from 13 residues. Germline V gives CDR1 GTSNPN, CDR2 SVGIG (reference sequence).

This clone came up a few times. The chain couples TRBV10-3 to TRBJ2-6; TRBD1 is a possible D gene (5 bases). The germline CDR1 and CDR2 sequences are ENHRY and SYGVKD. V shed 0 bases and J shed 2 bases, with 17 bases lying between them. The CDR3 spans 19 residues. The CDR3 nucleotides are TGTGCCATCAGTGAGTCGCGACAGTTAACTCGCACTGGGGCCAACGTCCTGACTTTC. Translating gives CAISESRQLTRTGANVLTF.

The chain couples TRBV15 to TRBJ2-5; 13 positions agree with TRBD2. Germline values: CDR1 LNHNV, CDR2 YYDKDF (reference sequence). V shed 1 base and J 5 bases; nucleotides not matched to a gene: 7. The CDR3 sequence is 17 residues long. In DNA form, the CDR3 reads TGTGCCACCAGCAGAGGACTAGCGGGGGGATCCTCGGAGACCCAGTACTTC. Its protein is CATSRGLAGGSSETQYF.

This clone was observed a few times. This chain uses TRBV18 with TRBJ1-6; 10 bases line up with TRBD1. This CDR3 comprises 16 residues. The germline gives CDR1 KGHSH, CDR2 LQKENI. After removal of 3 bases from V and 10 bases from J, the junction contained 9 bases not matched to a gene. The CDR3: CASSPLRTGGDSPLHF. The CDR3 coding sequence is TGTGCCAGCTCACCTTTGAGGACAGGGGGGGACTCACCCCTCCACTTT.

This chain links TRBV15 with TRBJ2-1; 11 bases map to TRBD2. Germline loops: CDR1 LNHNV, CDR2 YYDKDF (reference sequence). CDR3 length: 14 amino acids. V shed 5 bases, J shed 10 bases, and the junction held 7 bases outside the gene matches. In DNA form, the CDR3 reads TGTGCCACCAGCGGTAGCGGGAGGGCCAGGGAGCAGTTCTTC. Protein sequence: CATSGSGRAREQFF.

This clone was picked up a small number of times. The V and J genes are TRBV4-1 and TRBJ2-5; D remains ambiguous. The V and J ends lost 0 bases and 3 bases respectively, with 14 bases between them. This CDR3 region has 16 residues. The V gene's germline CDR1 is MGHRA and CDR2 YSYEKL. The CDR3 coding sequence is TGCGCCAGCAGCCAAGATCGTCGATTCGGTGAAGAGACCCAGTACTTC. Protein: CASSQDRRFGEETQYF.

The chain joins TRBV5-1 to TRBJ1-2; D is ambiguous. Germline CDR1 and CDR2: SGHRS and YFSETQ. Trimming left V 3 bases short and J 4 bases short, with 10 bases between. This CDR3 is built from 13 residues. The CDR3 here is CASSSPGTYGYTF. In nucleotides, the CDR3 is TGCGCCAGCAGCTCCCCGGGAACCTATGGCTACACCTTC.

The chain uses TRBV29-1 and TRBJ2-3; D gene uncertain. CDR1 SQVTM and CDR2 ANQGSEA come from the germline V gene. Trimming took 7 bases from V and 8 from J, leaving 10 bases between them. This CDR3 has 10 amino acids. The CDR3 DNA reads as TGCAGCGCCTCTTTCGGTACGCAGTATTTT. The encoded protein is CSASFGTQYF.

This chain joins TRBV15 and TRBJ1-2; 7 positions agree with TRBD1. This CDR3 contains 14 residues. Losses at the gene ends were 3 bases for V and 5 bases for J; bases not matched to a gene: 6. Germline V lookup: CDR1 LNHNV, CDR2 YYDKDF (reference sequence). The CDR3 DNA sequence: TGTGCCACCAGCAGTAAGGGACAGTGGTATGGCTACACCTTC. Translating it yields CATSSKGQWYGYTF.

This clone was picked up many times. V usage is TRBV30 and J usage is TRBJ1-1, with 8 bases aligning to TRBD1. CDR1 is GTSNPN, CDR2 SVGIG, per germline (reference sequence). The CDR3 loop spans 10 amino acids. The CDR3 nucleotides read TGTAGGACAGGGCGCACTGAAGCTTTCTTT. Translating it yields CRTGRTEAFF.

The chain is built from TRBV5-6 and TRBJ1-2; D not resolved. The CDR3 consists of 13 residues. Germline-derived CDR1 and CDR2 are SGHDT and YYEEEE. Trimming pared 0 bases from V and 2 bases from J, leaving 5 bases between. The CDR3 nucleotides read TGTGCCAGCAGCTTGGTGGCAAACTATGGCTACACCTTC. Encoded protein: CASSLVANYGYTF.

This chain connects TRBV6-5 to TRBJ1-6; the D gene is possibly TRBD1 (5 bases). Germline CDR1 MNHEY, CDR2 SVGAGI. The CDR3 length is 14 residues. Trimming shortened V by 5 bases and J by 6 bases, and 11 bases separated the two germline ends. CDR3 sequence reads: CASSLGAINSPLHF. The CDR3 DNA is TGTGCCAGCAGTCTCGGGGCTATTAATTCACCCCTCCACTTT.

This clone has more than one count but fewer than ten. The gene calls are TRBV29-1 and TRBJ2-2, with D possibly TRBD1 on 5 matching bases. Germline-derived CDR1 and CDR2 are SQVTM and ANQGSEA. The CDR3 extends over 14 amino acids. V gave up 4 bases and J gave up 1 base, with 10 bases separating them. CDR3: CSVAKGQNTGELFF. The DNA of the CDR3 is TGCAGCGTTGCCAAGGGGCAGAACACCGGGGAGCTGTTTTTT.

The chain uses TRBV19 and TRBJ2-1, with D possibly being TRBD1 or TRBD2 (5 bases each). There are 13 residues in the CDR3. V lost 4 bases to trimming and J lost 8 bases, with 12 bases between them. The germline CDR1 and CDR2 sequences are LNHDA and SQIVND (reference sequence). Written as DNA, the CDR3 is TGTGCCAGTAGTAGTTGGGGGAATTATGAGCAGTTCTTC. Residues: CASSSWGNYEQFF.

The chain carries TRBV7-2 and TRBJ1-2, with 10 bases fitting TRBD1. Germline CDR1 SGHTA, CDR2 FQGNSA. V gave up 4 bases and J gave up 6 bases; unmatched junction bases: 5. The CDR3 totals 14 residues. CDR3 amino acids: CASSSHGTGDGYTF. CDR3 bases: TGTGCCAGCAGCTCCCACGGGACAGGGGATGGCTACACCTTC.

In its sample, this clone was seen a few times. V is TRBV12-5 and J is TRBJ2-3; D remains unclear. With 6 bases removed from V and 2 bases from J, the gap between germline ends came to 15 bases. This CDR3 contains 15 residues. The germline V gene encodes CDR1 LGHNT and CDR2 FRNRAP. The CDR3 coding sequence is TGTGCTAGTGGCCGCACTCCGAACTACACAGATACGCAGTATTTT. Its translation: CASGRTPNYTDTQYF.

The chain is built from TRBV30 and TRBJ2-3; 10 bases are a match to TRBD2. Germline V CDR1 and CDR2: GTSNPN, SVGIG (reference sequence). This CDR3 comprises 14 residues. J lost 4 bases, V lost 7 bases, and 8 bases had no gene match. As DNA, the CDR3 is TGTGCCTCCAGAGCGGGAGGGCACGCAGATACGCAGTATTTT. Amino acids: CASRAGGHADTQYF. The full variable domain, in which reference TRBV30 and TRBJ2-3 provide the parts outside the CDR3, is SQTIHQWPATLVQPVGSPLSLECTVEGTSNPNLYWYRQAAGRGLQLLFYSVGIGQISSEVPQNLSASRPQDRQFILSSKKLLLSDSGFYLCASRAGGHADTQYFGPGTRLTVL.

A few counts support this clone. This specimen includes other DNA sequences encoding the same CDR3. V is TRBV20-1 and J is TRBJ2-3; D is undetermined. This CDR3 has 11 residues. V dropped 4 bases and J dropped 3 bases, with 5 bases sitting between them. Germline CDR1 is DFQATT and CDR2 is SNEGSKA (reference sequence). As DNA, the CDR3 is TGCAGTGCTACCCGAACAGATACGCAGTATTTT. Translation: CSATRTDTQYF.

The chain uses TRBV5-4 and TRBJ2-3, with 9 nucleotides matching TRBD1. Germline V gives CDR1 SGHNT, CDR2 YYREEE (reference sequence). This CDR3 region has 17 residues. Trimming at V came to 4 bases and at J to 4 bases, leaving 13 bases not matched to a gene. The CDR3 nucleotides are TGTGCCAGCAGCCCGACCAGGACAGGGGTCGGGGCAGATACGCAGTATTTT. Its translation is CASSPTRTGVGADTQYF.

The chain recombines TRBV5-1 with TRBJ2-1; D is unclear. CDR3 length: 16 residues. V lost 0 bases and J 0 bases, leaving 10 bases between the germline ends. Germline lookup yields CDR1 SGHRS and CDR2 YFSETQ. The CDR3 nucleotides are TGCGCCAGCAGCTTGGGAGCCTTTAGCTCCTACAATGAGCAGTTCTTC. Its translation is CASSLGAFSSYNEQFF.

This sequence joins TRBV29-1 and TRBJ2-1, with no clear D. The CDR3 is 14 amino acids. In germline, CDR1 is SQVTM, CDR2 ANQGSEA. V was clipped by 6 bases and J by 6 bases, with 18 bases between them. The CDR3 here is CSVKPPWQLNEQFF. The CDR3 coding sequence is TGCAGCGTCAAACCCCCTTGGCAGCTCAATGAGCAGTTCTTC.

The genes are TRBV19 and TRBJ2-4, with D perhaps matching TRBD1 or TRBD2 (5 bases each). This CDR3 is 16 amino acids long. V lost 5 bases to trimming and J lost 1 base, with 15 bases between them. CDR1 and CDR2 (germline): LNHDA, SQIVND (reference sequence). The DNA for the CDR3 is TGTGCCAGTAGTGGATGGGGGATCGGGGCCAAAAACATTCAGTACTTC. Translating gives CASSGWGIGAKNIQYF.

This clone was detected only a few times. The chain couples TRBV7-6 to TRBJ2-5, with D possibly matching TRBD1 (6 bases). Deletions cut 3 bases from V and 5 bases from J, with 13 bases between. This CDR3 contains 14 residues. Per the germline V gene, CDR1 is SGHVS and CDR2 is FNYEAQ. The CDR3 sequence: CASSFTGSGETQYF. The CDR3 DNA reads TGTGCCAGCAGCTTTACAGGGTCGGGGGAGACCCAGTACTTC.

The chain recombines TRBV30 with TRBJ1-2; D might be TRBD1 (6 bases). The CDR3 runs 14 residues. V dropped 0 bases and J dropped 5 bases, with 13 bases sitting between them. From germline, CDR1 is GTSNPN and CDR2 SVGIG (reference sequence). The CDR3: CAWSVRRQDYGYTF. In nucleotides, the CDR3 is TGTGCCTGGAGTGTACGACGACAGGATTATGGCTACACCTTC.

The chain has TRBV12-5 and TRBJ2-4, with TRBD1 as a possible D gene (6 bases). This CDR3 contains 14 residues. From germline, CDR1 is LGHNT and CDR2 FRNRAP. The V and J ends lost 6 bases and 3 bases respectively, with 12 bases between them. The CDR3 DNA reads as TGTGCTAGTGGCCCCGGACAGAACAAAAACATTCAGTACTTC. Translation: CASGPGQNKNIQYF.

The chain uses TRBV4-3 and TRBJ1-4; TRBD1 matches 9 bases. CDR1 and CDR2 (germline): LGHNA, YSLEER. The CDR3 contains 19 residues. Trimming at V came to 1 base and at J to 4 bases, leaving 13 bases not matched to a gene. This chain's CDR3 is CASSQGWRDRARFNEKLFF. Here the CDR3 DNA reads TGCGCCAGCAGCCAAGGCTGGCGGGACAGGGCTCGATTTAATGAAAAACTGTTTTTT.

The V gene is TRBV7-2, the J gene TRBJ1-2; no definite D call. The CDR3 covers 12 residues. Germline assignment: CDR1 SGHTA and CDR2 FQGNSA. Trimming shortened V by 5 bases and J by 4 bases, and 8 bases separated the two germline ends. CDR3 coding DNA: TGTGCCAGCAGCCACCGCCTCTATGGCTACACCTTC. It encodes CASSHRLYGYTF.